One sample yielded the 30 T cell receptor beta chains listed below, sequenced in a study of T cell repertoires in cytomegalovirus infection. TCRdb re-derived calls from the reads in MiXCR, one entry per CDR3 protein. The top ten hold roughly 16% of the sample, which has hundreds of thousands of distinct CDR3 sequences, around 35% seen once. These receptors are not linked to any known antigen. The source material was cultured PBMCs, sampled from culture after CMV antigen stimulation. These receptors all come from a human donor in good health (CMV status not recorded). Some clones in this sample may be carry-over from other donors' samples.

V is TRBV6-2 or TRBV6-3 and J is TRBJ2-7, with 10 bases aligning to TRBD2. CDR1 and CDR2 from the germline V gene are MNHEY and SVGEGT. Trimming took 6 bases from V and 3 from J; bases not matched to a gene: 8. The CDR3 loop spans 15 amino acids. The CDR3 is CASRAWASGSYEQYF. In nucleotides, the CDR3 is TGTGCCAGCAGAGCGTGGGCTAGCGGGAGCTACGAGCAGTACTTC.

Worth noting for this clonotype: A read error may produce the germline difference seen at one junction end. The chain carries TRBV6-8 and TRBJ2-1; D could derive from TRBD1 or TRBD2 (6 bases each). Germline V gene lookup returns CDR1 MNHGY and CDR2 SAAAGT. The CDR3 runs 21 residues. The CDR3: CASSYHYGGQGPIFSYNEQFF. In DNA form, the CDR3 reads TGTGCCAGCAGTTATCACTATGGGGGGCAGGGGCCCATCTTCTCCTATAATGAGCAGTTCTTC.

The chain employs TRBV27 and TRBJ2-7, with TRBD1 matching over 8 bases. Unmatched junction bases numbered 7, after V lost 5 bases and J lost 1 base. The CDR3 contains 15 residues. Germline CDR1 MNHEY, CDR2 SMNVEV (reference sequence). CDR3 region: CASSLRTGPSYEQYV. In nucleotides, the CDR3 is TGTGCCAGCAGTCTTAGGACAGGGCCGTCCTACGAGCAGTACGTC.

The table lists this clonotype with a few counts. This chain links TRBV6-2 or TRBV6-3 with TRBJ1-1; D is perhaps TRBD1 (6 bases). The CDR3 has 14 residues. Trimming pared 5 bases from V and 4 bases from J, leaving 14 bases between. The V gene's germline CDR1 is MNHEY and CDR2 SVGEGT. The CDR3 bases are TGTGCCAGCAGTACGGGGGCGGCAGTCACTGAAGCTTTCTTT. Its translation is CASSTGAAVTEAFF.

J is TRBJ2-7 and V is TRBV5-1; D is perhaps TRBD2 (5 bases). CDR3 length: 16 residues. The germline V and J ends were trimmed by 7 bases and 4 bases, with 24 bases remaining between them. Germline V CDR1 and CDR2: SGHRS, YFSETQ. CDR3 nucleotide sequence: TGCGCCAGCTACCTAACTCCTATCGGGGTCGATTACGAGCAGTACTTC. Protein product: CASYLTPIGVDYEQYF.

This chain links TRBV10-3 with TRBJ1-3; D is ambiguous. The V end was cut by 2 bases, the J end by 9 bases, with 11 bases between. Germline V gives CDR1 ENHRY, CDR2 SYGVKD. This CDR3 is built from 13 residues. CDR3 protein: CAISEKEGGTIYF. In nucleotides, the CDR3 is TGTGCCATCAGTGAGAAGGAGGGTGGCACCATATATTTT.

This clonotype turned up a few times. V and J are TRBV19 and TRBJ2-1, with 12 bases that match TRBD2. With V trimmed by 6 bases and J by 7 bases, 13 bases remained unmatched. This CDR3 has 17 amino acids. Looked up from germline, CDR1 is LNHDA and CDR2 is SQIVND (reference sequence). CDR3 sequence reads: CASSLPWGTSGRNEQFF. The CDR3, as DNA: TGTGCCAGTAGCCTCCCATGGGGTACTAGCGGGAGGAATGAGCAGTTCTTC.

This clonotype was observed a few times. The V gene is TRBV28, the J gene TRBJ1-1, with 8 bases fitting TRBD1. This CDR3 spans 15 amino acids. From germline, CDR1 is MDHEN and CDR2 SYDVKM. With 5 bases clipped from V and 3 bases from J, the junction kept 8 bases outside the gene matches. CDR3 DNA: TGTGCCAGCAGTGCCCCAGGGGGCCCGGACACTGAAGCTTTCTTT. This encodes CASSAPGGPDTEAFF.

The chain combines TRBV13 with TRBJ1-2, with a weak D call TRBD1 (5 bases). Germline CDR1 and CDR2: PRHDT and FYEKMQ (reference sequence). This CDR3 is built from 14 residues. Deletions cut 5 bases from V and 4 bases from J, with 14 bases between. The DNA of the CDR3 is TGTGCCAGCAGCGCCGCGGACAATGCCTATGGCTACACCTTC. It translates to CASSAADNAYGYTF.

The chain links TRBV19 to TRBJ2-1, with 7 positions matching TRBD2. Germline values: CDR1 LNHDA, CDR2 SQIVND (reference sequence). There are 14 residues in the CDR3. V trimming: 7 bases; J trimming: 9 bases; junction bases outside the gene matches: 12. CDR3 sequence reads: CASMGTTWGGEQFF. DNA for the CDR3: TGTGCCAGTATGGGGACTACCTGGGGGGGTGAGCAGTTCTTC.

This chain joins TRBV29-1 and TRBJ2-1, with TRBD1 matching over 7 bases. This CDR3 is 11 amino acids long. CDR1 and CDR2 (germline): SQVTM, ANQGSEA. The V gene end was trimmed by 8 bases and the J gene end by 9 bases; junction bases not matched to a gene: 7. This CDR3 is CSFGQVAEQFF. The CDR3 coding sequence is TGCAGCTTTGGACAGGTTGCTGAGCAGTTCTTC.

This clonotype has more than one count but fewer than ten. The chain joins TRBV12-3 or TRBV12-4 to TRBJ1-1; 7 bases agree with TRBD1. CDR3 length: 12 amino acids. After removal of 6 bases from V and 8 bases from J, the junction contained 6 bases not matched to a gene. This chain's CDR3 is CASSKTGFEAFF. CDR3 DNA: TGTGCCAGCAGCAAGACAGGGTTCGAAGCTTTCTTT.

The CDR3 DNA reads TGTGCCAGCAGTCCTTTGGATCCTCTAGTTCCAGATACGCAGTATTTT. This gives the protein CASSPLDPLVPDTQYF. The chain carries TRBV28 and TRBJ2-3, with no clear D. Trimming left V 5 bases short and J 4 bases short, with 19 bases between. The CDR3 contains 16 residues. CDR1 is MDHEN, CDR2 SYDVKM, per germline.

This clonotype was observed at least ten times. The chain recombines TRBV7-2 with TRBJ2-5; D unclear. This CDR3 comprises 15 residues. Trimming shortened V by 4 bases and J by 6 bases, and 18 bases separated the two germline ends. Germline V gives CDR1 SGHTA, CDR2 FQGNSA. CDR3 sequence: CASSSPGPSGKTQYF. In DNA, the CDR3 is TGTGCCAGCAGCTCCCCGGGCCCCTCGGGCAAGACCCAGTACTTC.

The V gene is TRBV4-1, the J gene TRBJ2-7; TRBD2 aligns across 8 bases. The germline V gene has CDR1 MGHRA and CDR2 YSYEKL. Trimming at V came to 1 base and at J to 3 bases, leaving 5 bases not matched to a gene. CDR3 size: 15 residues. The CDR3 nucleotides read TGCGCCAGCAGCCAAGGGGGACTAGTCGGCTACGAGCAGTACTTC. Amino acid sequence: CASSQGGLVGYEQYF.

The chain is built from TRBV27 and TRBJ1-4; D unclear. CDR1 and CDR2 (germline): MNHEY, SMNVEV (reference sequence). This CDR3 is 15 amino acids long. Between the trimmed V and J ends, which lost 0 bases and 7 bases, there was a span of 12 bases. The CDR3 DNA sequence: TGTGCCAGCAGTTTATCAACGGGTTCAGGTGAAAAACTGTTTTTT. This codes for CASSLSTGSGEKLFF. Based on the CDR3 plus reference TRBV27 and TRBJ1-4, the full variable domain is EAQVTQNPRYLITVTGKKLTVTCSQNMNHEYMSWYRQDPGLGLRQIYYSMNVEVTDKGDVPEGYKVSRKEKRNFPLILESPSPNQTSLYFCASSLSTGSGEKLFFGSGTQLSVL.

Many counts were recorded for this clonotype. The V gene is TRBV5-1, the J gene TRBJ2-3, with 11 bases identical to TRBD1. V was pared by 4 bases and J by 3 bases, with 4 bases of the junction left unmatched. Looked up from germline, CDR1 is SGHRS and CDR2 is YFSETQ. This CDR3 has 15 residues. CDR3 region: CASSGGQGATDTQYF. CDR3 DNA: TGCGCCAGCAGCGGTGGACAGGGGGCAACAGATACGCAGTATTTT.

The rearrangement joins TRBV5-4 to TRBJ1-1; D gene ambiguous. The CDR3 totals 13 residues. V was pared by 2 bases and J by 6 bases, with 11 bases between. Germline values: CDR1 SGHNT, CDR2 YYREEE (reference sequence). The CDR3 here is CASSFPSRAEAFF. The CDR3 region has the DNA TGTGCCAGCAGCTTCCCGTCCCGGGCTGAAGCTTTCTTT. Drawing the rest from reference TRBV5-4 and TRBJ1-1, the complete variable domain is ETGVTQSPTHLIKTRGQQVTLRCSSQSGHNTVSWYQQALGQGPQFIFQYYREEENGRGNFPPRFSGLQFPNYSSELNVNALELDDSALYLCASSFPSRAEAFFGQGTRLTVV.

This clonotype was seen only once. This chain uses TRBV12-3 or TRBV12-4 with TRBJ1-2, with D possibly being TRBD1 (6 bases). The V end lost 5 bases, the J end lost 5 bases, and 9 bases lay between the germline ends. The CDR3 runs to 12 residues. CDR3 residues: CASSPGVYGYTF. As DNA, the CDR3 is TGTGCCAGCAGTCCAGGGGTTTATGGCTACACCTTC.

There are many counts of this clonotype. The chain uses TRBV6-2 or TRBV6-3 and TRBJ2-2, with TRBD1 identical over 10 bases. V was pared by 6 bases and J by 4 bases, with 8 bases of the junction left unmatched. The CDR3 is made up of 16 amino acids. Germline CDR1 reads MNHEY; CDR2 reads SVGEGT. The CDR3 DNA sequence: TGTGCCAGCAGGCCTCCTGGGACAGGGGTCACCGGGGAGCTGTTTTTT. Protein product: CASRPPGTGVTGELFF.

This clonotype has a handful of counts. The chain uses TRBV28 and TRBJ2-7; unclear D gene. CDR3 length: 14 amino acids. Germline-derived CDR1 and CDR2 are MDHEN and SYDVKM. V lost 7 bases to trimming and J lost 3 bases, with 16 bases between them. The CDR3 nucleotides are TGTGCCAGCAATTCCCTCGACTCATACTACGAGCAGTACTTC. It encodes CASNSLDSYYEQYF.

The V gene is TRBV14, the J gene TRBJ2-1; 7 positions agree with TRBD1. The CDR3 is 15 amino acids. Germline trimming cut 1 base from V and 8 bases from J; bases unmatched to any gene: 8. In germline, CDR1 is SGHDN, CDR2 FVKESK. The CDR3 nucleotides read TGTGCCAGCAGCCAAGGCAGGGGGTTTATAGATGAGCAGTTCTTC. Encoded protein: CASSQGRGFIDEQFF. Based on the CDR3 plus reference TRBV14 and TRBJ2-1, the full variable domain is EAGVTQFPSHSVIEKGQTVTLRCDPISGHDNLYWYRRVMGKEIKFLLHFVKESKQDESGMPNNRFLAERTGGTYSTLKVQPAELEDSGVYFCASSQGRGFIDEQFFGPGTRLTVL.

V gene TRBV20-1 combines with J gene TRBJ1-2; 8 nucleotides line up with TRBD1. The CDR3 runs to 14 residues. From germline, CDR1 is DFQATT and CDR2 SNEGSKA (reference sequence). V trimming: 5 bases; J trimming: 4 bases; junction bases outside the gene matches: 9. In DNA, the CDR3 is TGCAGTGCTTCGGACAGGGCGACTATCTATGGCTACACCTTC. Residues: CSASDRATIYGYTF.

The CDR3 sequence is CASGRGDEQYF. The CDR3 DNA reads as TGTGCCAGCGGCCGGGGGGACGAGCAGTACTTC. The genes are TRBV7-9 and TRBJ2-7; TRBD2 aligns across 7 bases. V lost 8 bases and J lost 5; bases outside the gene matches: 3. Per germline, CDR1 SEHNR and CDR2 FQNEAQ (reference sequence). The CDR3 extends over 11 amino acids.

CDR3 residues: CASSRQGQGGNEQFF. The CDR3 bases are TGTGCCAGCAGCCGGCAGGGACAGGGGGGTAATGAGCAGTTCTTC. The genes are TRBV5-5 and TRBJ2-1; 11 bases are a match to TRBD1. The CDR3 has 15 amino acids. Trimming at V came to 4 bases and at J to 7 bases, leaving 7 bases not matched to a gene. The germline CDR1 and CDR2 sequences are SGHKS and YYEKEE (reference sequence).

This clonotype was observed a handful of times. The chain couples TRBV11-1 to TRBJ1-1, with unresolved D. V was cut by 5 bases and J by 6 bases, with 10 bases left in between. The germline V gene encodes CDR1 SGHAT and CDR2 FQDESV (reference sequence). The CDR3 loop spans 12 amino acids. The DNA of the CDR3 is TGTGCCAGCAGCCTGGGCATCGCTGAAGCTTTCTTT. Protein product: CASSLGIAEAFF.

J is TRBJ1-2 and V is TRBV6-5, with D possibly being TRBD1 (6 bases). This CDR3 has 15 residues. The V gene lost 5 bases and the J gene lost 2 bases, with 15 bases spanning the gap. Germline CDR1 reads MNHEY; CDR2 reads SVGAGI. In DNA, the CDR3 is TGTGCCAGCAGTCAGACGGGACACCCCAACTATGGCTACACCTTC. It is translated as CASSQTGHPNYGYTF.

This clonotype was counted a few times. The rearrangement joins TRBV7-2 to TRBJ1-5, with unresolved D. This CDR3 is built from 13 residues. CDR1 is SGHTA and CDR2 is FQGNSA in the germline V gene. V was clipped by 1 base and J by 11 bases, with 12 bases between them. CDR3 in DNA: TGTGCCAGCAGCTTAGTCTTTGGGGAAGCCCAGCATTTT. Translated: CASSLVFGEAQHF. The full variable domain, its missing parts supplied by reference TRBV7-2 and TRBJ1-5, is GAGVSQSPSNKVTEKGKDVELRCDPISGHTALYWYRQSLGQGLEFLIYFQGNSAPDKSGLPSDRFSAERTGGSVSTLTIQRTQQEDSAVYLCASSLVFGEAQHFGDGTRLSIL.

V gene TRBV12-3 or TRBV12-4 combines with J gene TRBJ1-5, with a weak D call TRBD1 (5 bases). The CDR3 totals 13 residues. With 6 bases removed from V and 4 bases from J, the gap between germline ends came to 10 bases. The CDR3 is CASSRQTNQPQHF. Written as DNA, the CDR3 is TGTGCCAGCAGCCGACAGACTAATCAGCCCCAGCATTTT.

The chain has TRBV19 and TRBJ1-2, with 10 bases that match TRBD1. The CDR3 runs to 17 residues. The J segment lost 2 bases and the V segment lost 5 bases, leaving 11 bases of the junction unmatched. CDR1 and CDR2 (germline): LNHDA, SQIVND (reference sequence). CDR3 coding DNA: TGTGCCAGTAGTCCGTTGGGGACAGGGGTTGACAACTATGGCTACACCTTC. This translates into CASSPLGTGVDNYGYTF.